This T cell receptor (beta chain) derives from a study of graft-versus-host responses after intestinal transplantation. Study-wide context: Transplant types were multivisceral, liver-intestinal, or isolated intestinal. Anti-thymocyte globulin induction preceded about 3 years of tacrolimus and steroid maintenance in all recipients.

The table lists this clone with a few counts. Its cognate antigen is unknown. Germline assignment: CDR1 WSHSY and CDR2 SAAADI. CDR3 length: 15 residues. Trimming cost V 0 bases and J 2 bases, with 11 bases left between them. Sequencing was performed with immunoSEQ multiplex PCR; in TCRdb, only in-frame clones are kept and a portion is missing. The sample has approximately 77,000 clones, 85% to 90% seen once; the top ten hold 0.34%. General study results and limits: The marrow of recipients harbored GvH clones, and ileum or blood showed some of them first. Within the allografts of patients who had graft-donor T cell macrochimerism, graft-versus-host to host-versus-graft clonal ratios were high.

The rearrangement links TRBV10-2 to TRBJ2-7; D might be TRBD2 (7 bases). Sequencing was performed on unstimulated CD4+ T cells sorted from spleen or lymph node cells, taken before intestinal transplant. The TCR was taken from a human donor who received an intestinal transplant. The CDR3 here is CASSESGGATYEQYF. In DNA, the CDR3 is TGCGCCAGCAGTGAGTCGGGGGGGGCCACCTACGAGCAGTACTTC.